These T cell receptor beta chains were read from a single sample in a study of blood T cells in healthy people across ages. Using its own MiXCR run on the 5' RACE reads, TCRdb lists one record per CDR3 protein. Here the sample spans more than 650,000 distinct CDR3 sequences, around 24% being singletons. Separately, the same data were catalogued under a study of T cells of mothers and their children.

The sample comprised blood. These receptors were collected from a boy between 5 and 17 years old in good health. Both conserved end residues are part of each CDR3. A D gene is named only where the DNA matches it firmly. Part of the rows lack a size; the others show once, few, many or a class for expanded clones.

J gene	D gene	clone size	V gene	CDR3 DNA	CDR3 protein
TRBJ2-7	-	-	TRBV29-1	TGCAGCGGTCAGACATCGCCCTACGAGCAGTACTTC	CSGQTSPYEQYF
TRBJ1-1	TRBD1	-	TRBV19	TGTGCCAGTAGTCGGGACAGACTGAACACTGAAGCTTTCTTT	CASSRDRLNTEAFF
TRBJ2-1	-	-	TRBV19	TGTGCCAGTAGTATGCGACTGATGAGCTCCTACAATGAGCAGTTCTTC	CASSMRLMSSYNEQFF
TRBJ2-7	TRBD1	-	TRBV20-1	TGCAGTGCTAGAGAGCCGGGACAGGGGGCTGCGGGGCAGTACTTC	CSAREPGQGAAGQYF
TRBJ2-3	-	few	TRBV20-1	TGCAGTGCTAGCATCCCTCCTTTGCGGAATACGCAGTATTTT	CSASIPPLRNTQYF
TRBJ2-7	-	few	TRBV7-9	TGTGCCAGCAGCTTATCGTCTGGAAAGGTCGGATCTGGCGAGCAGTACTTC	CASSLSSGKVGSGEQYF
TRBJ1-3	-	-	TRBV2	TGTGCCAGCAGCCTCCGGGACACTGGAAACACCATATATTTT	CASSLRDTGNTIYF
TRBJ2-7	TRBD1	few	TRBV20-1	TGCAGTGCTACGGGCAGGGGGAGCTCCTACGAGCAGTACTTC	CSATGRGSSYEQYF
TRBJ1-4	TRBD1	few	TRBV29-1	TGCAGCGCCGCGGGGACAGGGTTTGAAAAACTGTTTTTT	CSAAGTGFEKLFF
TRBJ2-5	-	few	TRBV19	TGTGCCAGTAGTATGGGGCGGGCCCAAGAGACCCAGTACTTC	CASSMGRAQETQYF
TRBJ2-5	-	-	TRBV9	TGTGCCAGCAGCTCCCCAGGGGAGCGGGAGACCCAGTACTTC	CASSSPGERETQYF
TRBJ1-6	-	-	TRBV6-5	TGTGCCAGCAGTTACTTAGGGGGCTCCTATAATTCACCCCTCCACTTT	CASSYLGGSYNSPLHF
TRBJ2-3	-	-	TRBV5-1	TGCGCCAGCAGCCTACAGGGTCGTTGGGAAGATACGCAGTATTTT	CASSLQGRWEDTQYF
TRBJ1-5	-	-	TRBV6-5	TGTGCCAGCAGAACGGGGGGGCCTGGTCAGCCCCAGCATTTT	CASRTGGPGQPQHF
TRBJ1-2	-	few	TRBV12-3/TRBV12-4	TGTGCCAGCAGCAGGGAAAATTATAATGGCTACACCTTC	CASSRENYNGYTF